A selection of T cell receptor beta chains follows, all from one sample in a study of blood T cell repertoires in COVID-19. Clones were read by immunoSEQ multiplex PCR, and TCRdb kept only the in-frame ones, dropping some. Of fewer than 350,000 clones listed, approximately 86% are singletons. The material sequenced was peripheral blood. The origin of the receptors is a woman between 50 and 59 years old with active or convalescent COVID-19. CDR3s include the opening cysteine and the closing phenylalanine or tryptophan. The D gene is left open where the match is weak. Expanded clones are given a class, and other clones once, few, many or no size at all.

.	TRBJ1-2	TRBV7-8	.	TGTGCCAGCAGCTTAGGTCTTTCGGGGGGGTCTGGCTACACCTTC	CASSLGLSGGSGYTF
.	TRBJ2-5	TRBV6-4	.	TGTGCCAGCAGTGAAGAGTTGGATCCCAGACACGGGACCCAGTACTTC	CASSEELDPRHGTQYF
TRBD1	TRBJ2-7	TRBV7-2	.	TGTGCCAGCAGCCTCAGCACAGGGGGCCTCTCCTACGAGCAGTACTTC	CASSLSTGGLSYEQYF
TRBD2	TRBJ2-3	TRBV29-1	.	TGCAGCGGACGGGGACTAGCGGGACGCACAGATACGCAGTATTTT	CSGRGLAGRTDTQYF
.	TRBJ2-3	TRBV7-8	.	TGTGCCAGCAGCTTAAAACTAGCCGGCACAGATACGCAGTATTTT	CASSLKLAGTDTQYF
TRBD2	TRBJ2-1	TRBV6-1	.	TGTGCCAGCAGTGAAGGGAGACTAGCGGGAGGAGGGTGGAATGAGCAGTTCTTC	CASSEGRLAGGGWNEQFF
TRBD1	TRBJ2-7	TRBV28	.	TGTGCCAGCAGTGGACAGGATTCCTACGAGCAGTACTTC	CASSGQDSYEQYF
.	TRBJ1-3	TRBV16	.	TGTGCCAGCAGCCATGCGAGAGACACCATATATTTT	CASSHARDTIYF
.	TRBJ1-1	TRBV9	once	TGTGCCAGCAGCGTAGCCCCAGGCACTGAAGCTTTCTTT	CASSVAPGTEAFF
.	TRBJ1-1	TRBV28	.	TGTGCCAGCATTTCACTCCCACGGGACACAATTAGACGGGCTTTCTTT	CASISLPRDTIRRAFF
.	TRBJ1-2	TRBV19	.	TGTGCCAGTAGTATCGGCTCGGAGAGAAATGGCTACACCTTC	CASSIGSERNGYTF
TRBD2	TRBJ2-7	TRBV5-1	.	TGCGCCAGCAGCTTGGGGGCGGGGAGCGGGAGGTACTCCTACGAGCAGTACTTC	CASSLGAGSGRYSYEQYF
.	TRBJ2-7	TRBV6-5	.	TGTGCCAGCAGTTACTCGAGTTCCGTCGGCTACGAGCAGTACTTC	CASSYSSSVGYEQYF
.	TRBJ2-7	TRBV30	.	TGTGCCTGGAACGGGCAGGGTAGGTCCGAGCAGTACTTC	CAWNGQGRSEQYF
.	TRBJ2-1	TRBV5-1	.	TGCGCCAGCAGCTTGGCCAGGCCTTTAGGGGGCAATGAGCAGTTCTTC	CASSLARPLGGNEQFF
TRBD1	TRBJ1-1	TRBV30	.	TGTGCCTGGAGTCCCACAACCCTGGCAGGGGGGACTTTCTTT	CAWSPTTLAGGTFF
TRBD2	TRBJ2-6	TRBV5-4	.	TGTGCCAGCAGCTTGTTGGCTAGCGGGACTGGGGCCAACGTCCTGACTTTC	CASSLLASGTGANVLTF
TRBD2	TRBJ2-3	TRBV7-3	.	TGTGCCAGCAGCTTAAAGCGGGAGGCAGATACGCAGTATTTT	CASSLKREADTQYF
TRBD2	TRBJ2-1	TRBV30	.	TGTGCCTGGACGGGAGGGGCCGCGGGAGCCTCAATTGAGTTCTTC	CAWTGGAAGASIEFF
.	TRBJ1-2	TRBV30	.	TGTGCCTGGAGTGTACCCCGGCAGGGAGGGGAAGGCTACACCTTC	CAWSVPRQGGEGYTF
TRBD2	TRBJ2-5	TRBV7-9	.	TGTGCCAGCAGCTTATATACTGGGACTAGCGAAGAGACCCAGTACTTC	CASSLYTGTSEETQYF
TRBD1	TRBJ1-5	TRBV28	.	TGTGCCAGCAGTTCAATAAAGGGACAGCTAAGCAATCAGCCCCAGCATTTT	CASSSIKGQLSNQPQHF
TRBD2	TRBJ2-7	TRBV6-5	once	TGTGCCAGCAGTTCCCCTAGCGGGAGGCCCTACGAGCAGTACTTC	CASSSPSGRPYEQYF
.	TRBJ1-2	TRBV6-5	once	TGTGCCAGCAGTCCGGACAAGGGCTGGGGCTACACCTTC	CASSPDKGWGYTF
.	TRBJ1-2	TRBV30	.	TGTGCCTGGAGGGCCAGGAACTATGGCTACACCTTC	CAWRARNYGYTF
TRBD1	TRBJ1-5	TRBV27	.	TGTGCCAGCAGTTTAGGGCCAGGGGGGTACCAGCCCCAGCATTTT	CASSLGPGGYQPQHF
TRBD1	TRBJ2-6	TRBV29-1	once	TGCAGCGTTGAAGAGTGGAACAGGGGGGAGGTCCTGACTTTC	CSVEEWNRGEVLTF
.	TRBJ2-2	TRBV5-1	.	TGCGCCAGCAGCCCGAATAGTGCGGTTTTTGCCGGGGAGCTGTTTTTT	CASSPNSAVFAGELFF
.	TRBJ2-5	TRBV3-1/TRBV3-2	.	TGTGCCAGCCGCTTTGGGAGCGGGGAGACCCAGTACTTC	CASRFGSGETQYF
TRBD2	TRBJ2-7	TRBV7-8	.	TGTGCCAGCAGCCCCCAACCTGGGACTAGCGGGAGGGCCGGGGAGCAGTACTTC	CASSPQPGTSGRAGEQYF
TRBD2	TRBJ2-7	TRBV5-6	.	TGTGCCAGCAGCTACGGAACGGGACTAGGGAGCGAGCAGTACTTC	CASSYGTGLGSEQYF
.	TRBJ1-3	TRBV7-9	.	TGTGCCAGCAGCTCTGACAGCGCGAGCTCTGGAAACACCATATATTTT	CASSSDSASSGNTIYF
TRBD1	TRBJ2-7	TRBV4-1	.	TGCGCCAGCAGCCAGGGTTGGACAGGGTTCTACTACGAGCAGTACTTC	CASSQGWTGFYYEQYF
TRBD1	TRBJ1-1	TRBV6-5	.	TGTGCCAGCTCGCAGGGACAGGGGGCACTAGAAGCTTTCTTT	CASSQGQGALEAFF
TRBD2	TRBJ2-5	TRBV7-2	many	TGTGCCAGCAGCTTAGATAGACTAGCGGGGGTTGATCAAGAGACCCAGTACTTC	CASSLDRLAGVDQETQYF
TRBD2	TRBJ2-3	TRBV27	.	TGTGCCAGCAGTTTAATAGCGGGAGAGACAGATACGCAGTATTTT	CASSLIAGETDTQYF
.	TRBJ2-3	TRBV14	.	TGTGCCAGCACCTCAAAAACCGGAGTTAAGCAGTATTTT	CASTSKTGVKQYF
.	TRBJ1-2	TRBV15	few	TGTGCCACCAGCTGGACAGCTTCAGACTATGGCTACACCTTC	CATSWTASDYGYTF
.	TRBJ1-1	TRBV28	.	TGTGCCAGCAGTCCCGGGAACACTGAAGCTTTCTTT	CASSPGNTEAFF
TRBD1	TRBJ2-7	TRBV18	.	TGTGCCAGCGCCCGGGACAGATACGAGCAGTACTTC	CASARDRYEQYF
.	TRBJ1-5	TRBV3-1/TRBV3-2	once	TGTGCCAGCAGCCCCCCGAGGCACGGACGGGGACTTTTCGGCAATCAGCCCCAGCATTTT	CASSPPRHGRGLFGNQPQHF
TRBD2	TRBJ2-3	TRBV27	.	TGTGCCAGCAGGCGGACTAGCGTGGATACGCAGTATTTT	CASRRTSVDTQYF
.	TRBJ2-7	TRBV5-1	.	TGCGCCAGCAGCCCCCATCGGGTAGACGAGCAGTACTTC	CASSPHRVDEQYF
TRBD1	TRBJ1-4	TRBV5-1	once	TGCGCCAGCAGCTTGGGCAGGGGGGATGAAAAACTGTTTTTT	CASSLGRGDEKLFF
.	TRBJ2-1	TRBV27	.	TGTGCCAGCAAAGGTCCCTGGGCTCCCTACAATGAGCAGTTCTTC	CASKGPWAPYNEQFF
TRBD1	TRBJ1-4	TRBV30	.	TGTGCCTGGAGCCCGATTGGGGACAGGATCACAACTAATGAAAAACTGTTTTTT	CAWSPIGDRITTNEKLFF
.	TRBJ1-1	TRBV24-1	.	TGTGCCACCAGTGATCCGCTCGACGGGAGGTACACTGAAGCTTTCTTT	CATSDPLDGRYTEAFF
.	TRBJ1-1	TRBV15	.	TGTGCCACCACCCCGACAGGAACTGACGAAGCTTTCTTT	CATTPTGTDEAFF
TRBD1	TRBJ1-1	TRBV5-1	.	TGCGCCAGCAGCTTGGCAGGGGGGTGGACTGAAGCTTTCTTT	CASSLAGGWTEAFF
.	TRBJ1-1	TRBV5-1	once	TGCGCCAGCAGCTTGGCCTCGACGCTAGAGACTGAAGCTTTCTTT	CASSLASTLETEAFF
TRBD1	TRBJ2-7	TRBV5-1	.	TGCGCCAGCAGCTTGGGGGGGACAGGGTCATTCGGTGGGCAGTACTTC	CASSLGGTGSFGGQYF
.	TRBJ2-1	TRBV7-8	.	TGTGCCAGCAGTTCCAACTGGGCCGGGAGCTACAATGAGCAGTTCTTC	CASSSNWAGSYNEQFF
TRBD1	TRBJ1-2	TRBV27	.	TGTGCCAGCAGTTTAGCCGGGACAGGCTCTGGCTACACCTTC	CASSLAGTGSGYTF
.	TRBJ1-5	TRBV5-6	once	TGTGCCAGCAGCTTGTATACAGGGATAAGCAATCAGCCCCAGCATTTT	CASSLYTGISNQPQHF
.	TRBJ2-7	TRBV5-1	.	TGCGCCAGCAGAGCAGGACAGACTCTGTACGAGCAGTACTTC	CASRAGQTLYEQYF
.	TRBJ1-4	TRBV29-1	.	TGCAGCGTTGAAGGGGGGGATGTGGAAAAACTGTTTTTT	CSVEGGDVEKLFF
.	TRBJ2-6	TRBV5-1	.	TGCGCCAGCAGCCCGCGACCGGGGGGGGCCAACGTCCTGACTTTC	CASSPRPGGANVLTF
.	TRBJ2-5	TRBV14	.	TGTGCCAGCAGCCAAGGTTCGTGGCAACAAGAGACCCAGTACTTC	CASSQGSWQQETQYF
.	TRBJ1-5	TRBV12-3/TRBV12-4	.	TGTGCCAGCAGTTTCACGGGGGGCCAGCCCCAGCATTTT	CASSFTGGQPQHF